A single TCR beta chain is shown here with its context. The data belong to a study of human CD4 T cells and Enterobacteriaceae. The CDR3 extends over 14 amino acids. CDR1 and CDR2 (germline): LNHDA, SQIVND (reference sequence). The junction had 8 bases not matched to a gene; V was cut back by 9 bases and J by 1 base. Assay used: immunoSEQ multiplex PCR; TCRdb lists only in-frame clones, some missing. The data hold fewer than 35,000 clones, with about 82% observed a single time. The memory gate held CD4+ cells that were not CD45RA+CCR7+CD95- naive cells, over 95% pure. Sequenced: memory CD4+ T cells from blood. The chain has TRBV19 and TRBJ1-1; 7 positions agree with TRBD1. This TCR came from a human donor in good health. The DNA of the CDR3 is TGTGCCAGCCACCCGGGACAGCCGAACACTGAAGCTTTCTTT. Its protein is CASHPGQPNTEAFF. The full variable domain, its missing parts supplied by reference TRBV19 and TRBJ1-1, is DGGITQSPKYLFRKEGQNVTLSCEQNLNHDAMYWYRQDPGQGLRLIYYSQIVNDFQKGDIAEGYSVSREKKESFPLTVTSAQKNPTAFYLCASHPGQPNTEAFFGQGTRLTVV.